Each of the 12 T cell receptor beta chains below was sequenced from the same sample in a study of blood T cell repertoires in COVID-19. Libraries were prepared by immunoSEQ multiplex PCR; TCRdb keeps only in-frame clonotypes and omits some of them. The sample shows approximately 140,000 clones, more than 75% of them seen only once. Material for sequencing was peripheral blood. The receptors come from a man between 65 and 80 years old with acute or convalescent COVID-19.

CDR3 sequence: CASSRSGGANTGELFF. The CDR3 DNA is TGTGCCAGCAGCCGTAGCGGGGGGGCGAACACCGGGGAGCTGTTTTTT. The V call is TRBV7-6, the J call TRBJ2-2; 11 bases are shared with TRBD2. V lost 5 bases, J lost 0 bases, and 2 bases stayed unmatched. Looked up from germline, CDR1 is SGHVS and CDR2 is FNYEAQ. The CDR3 runs 16 residues. The whole variable domain, remainder taken from reference TRBV7-6 and TRBJ2-2, is GAGVSQSPRYKVTKRGQDVALRCDPISGHVSLYWYRQALGQGPEFLTYFNYEAQQDKSGLPNDRFSAERPEGSISTLTIQRTEQRDSAMYRCASSRSGGANTGELFFGEGSRLTVL.

J is TRBJ2-7 and V is TRBV11-2; 9 bases agree with TRBD2. CDR3 length: 15 amino acids. Unmatched junction bases numbered 5, after V lost 4 bases and J lost 1 base. Germline CDR1 SGHAT, CDR2 FQNNGV. CDR3 in DNA: TGTGCCAGCAGCTCCCTAGCGGGGTATTCCTACGAGCAGTACTTC. It specifies CASSSLAGYSYEQYF.

In this sample, this clone turned up once. The CDR3 DNA sequence: TGTGCCAGCAGTTTCTTGACCGACAGGGCTGCTTTCTTT. As protein: CASSFLTDRAAFF. The V call is TRBV12-3 or TRBV12-4, the J call TRBJ1-1; TRBD1 agrees at 7 bases. Germline trimming cut 3 bases from V and 11 bases from J; bases unmatched to any gene: 9. This CDR3 region has 13 residues.

As for this clone: The junction departs from the called germline gene at one end, perhaps through a read error. The chain has TRBV3-1 (or the pseudogene TRBV3-2) and TRBJ2-1; no clear D gene. This CDR3 has 12 residues. Germline CDR1 is LGHDT and CDR2 is YNNKEL (reference sequence). CDR3 in DNA: TGTGCCAGCAGCCAAGCCTATAATGAGCAGTTCTTC. It specifies CASSQAYNEQFF.

The chain joins TRBV28 to TRBJ2-2; D ambiguous. V was clipped by 8 bases and J by 5 bases, with 6 bases between them. Germline CDR1 reads MDHEN; CDR2 reads SYDVKM. The CDR3 runs to 11 residues. The CDR3 region has the DNA TGTGCCAGCGGCGGAACCGGGGAGCTGTTTTTT. This sequence encodes CASGGTGELFF.

The chain uses TRBV21-1 and TRBJ2-5; TRBD1, the D gene given by the table, was not confirmed from the DNA. TRBV21-1 is annotated as a pseudogene. The CDR3 contains 18 residues. CDR3 DNA sequence: TGTGCCAGCAGCAAATTTGAAGGAAACAGGGGATTCCAAGAGACCCAGTACTTC. Its translation is CASSKFEGNRGFQETQYF.

Turning to this clone: One end of the junction is discordant with germline, which a read error may explain. CDR3 region: CASSLQEDVWAFF. In DNA, the CDR3 is TGTGCCAGCAGCCTCCAGGAGGACGTCTGGGCCTTTTTT. The J gene is TRBJ1-1, the V gene TRBV12-3 or TRBV12-4, with unresolved D. CDR3 length: 13 residues.

This chain connects TRBV19 to TRBJ2-1; D is possibly TRBD1 (6 bases). Germline V lookup: CDR1 LNHDA, CDR2 SQIVND (reference sequence). This CDR3 is 15 amino acids long. V was shortened by 9 bases and J by 4 bases, with 19 bases between the two germline ends. CDR3: CASQQGHRDYNEQFF. Written as DNA, the CDR3 is TGTGCCAGCCAACAGGGACACCGGGATTACAATGAGCAGTTCTTC.

This clone was seen just once. The gene calls are TRBV24-1 and TRBJ1-5, with D uncertain. The V end was cut by 5 bases, the J end by 0 bases, with 4 bases between. The CDR3 runs to 13 residues. Germline lookup yields CDR1 KGHDR and CDR2 SFDVKD. The CDR3 sequence is CATSVASNQPQHF. Here the CDR3 DNA reads TGTGCCACCAGTGTAGCTAGCAATCAGCCCCAGCATTTT.

The rearrangement links TRBV12-3 or TRBV12-4 to TRBJ1-5; 8 nucleotides match TRBD1. The trim removed 5 bases at V and 7 bases at J, leaving 4 bases unmatched. The CDR3 has 13 residues. CDR3 residues: CASSGQGEQPQHF. CDR3 DNA sequence: TGTGCCAGCAGTGGACAGGGTGAGCAGCCCCAGCATTTT.

This clone was observed a few times. The J gene is TRBJ1-2, the V gene TRBV4-1, with 7 bases lining up with TRBD1. Trimming removed 5 bases from V and 7 bases from J; junction bases left unmatched: 10. The CDR3 spans 14 residues. Per germline, CDR1 MGHRA and CDR2 YSYEKL. The CDR3 reads CASSNDRVSTGYTF. CDR3 nucleotide sequence: TGCGCCAGCAGCAACGACAGGGTATCTACTGGCTACACCTTC.

The chain joins TRBV28 to TRBJ2-4, with D maybe TRBD1 (5 bases). With 3 bases removed from V and 9 bases from J, the gap between germline ends came to 18 bases. The CDR3 has 15 amino acids. Per germline, CDR1 MDHEN and CDR2 SYDVKM. In DNA, the CDR3 is TGTGCCAGCAGTTTGCCCCCCCCGAAGGGGTTCATTCAGTACTTC. Amino acid sequence: CASSLPPPKGFIQYF.